This TCR beta chain was sequenced for a study of T-cell memory formation after mild COVID-19. TCRdb redid the calling of the 5' RACE reads with MiXCR, one entry per CDR3 protein. The sample holds 500,000 to 600,000 distinct CDR3 sequences; around 17% are singletons and the top ten take approximately 12%. Trimming took 0 bases from V and 4 from J, leaving 6 bases between them. The CDR3 loop spans 13 amino acids. From germline, CDR1 is LGHNA and CDR2 YSLEER. This clonotype was seen a few times. The sequence came from an adult woman who had mild COVID-19 (a few samples of this study predate the infection). Cell type and time point are not known. Sample: PBMCs or a T cell subset sorted from them (not recorded which). This sequence joins TRBV4-3 and TRBJ2-5; D call uncertain. CDR3 nucleotides: TGCGCCAGCAGCCAAGACACGCGAGAGACCCAGTACTTC. This sequence encodes CASSQDTRETQYF.